The 31 T cell receptor beta chains reported below all come from one sample, sequenced in a study of cytomegalovirus exposure and HLA in healthy donors. PCR was performed using 60 Vbeta and 13 Jbeta primers. Sequenced by immunoSEQ multiplex PCR; TCRdb stores in-frame clones only, minus some. This table has under 200,000 clones, 75% appearing once. The sequencing input was PBMCs. All receptors come from a male donor in good health and CMV-seronegative.

The chain joins TRBV6-5 to TRBJ2-7; 7 bases align to TRBD1. Germline trimming cut 6 bases from V and 5 bases from J; bases unmatched to any gene: 4. Germline CDR1 and CDR2: MNHEY and SVGAGI. The CDR3 extends over 12 amino acids. CDR3 protein: CASSDRVHEQYF. For the CDR3, the DNA is TGTGCCAGCAGCGACAGGGTCCACGAGCAGTACTTC.

The V gene is TRBV27, the J gene TRBJ2-2; 8 bases agree with TRBD2. The CDR3 sequence is 16 residues long. Germline lookup yields CDR1 MNHEY and CDR2 SMNVEV (reference sequence). V trimming: 5 bases; J trimming: 5 bases; junction bases outside the gene matches: 10. The CDR3 spells CASSPWTSLETGELFF. The CDR3 DNA reads TGTGCCAGCAGTCCCTGGACTAGCCTAGAGACCGGGGAGCTGTTTTTT.

The chain couples TRBV28 to TRBJ2-6; 9 nucleotides match TRBD1. The J segment lost 4 bases and the V segment lost 6 bases, leaving 13 bases of the junction unmatched. Germline-derived CDR1 and CDR2 are MDHEN and SYDVKM. This CDR3 has 18 residues. The CDR3: CASSYDYRGPGGANVLTF. As DNA, the CDR3 is TGTGCCAGCAGCTACGATTACAGGGGGCCAGGAGGGGCCAACGTCCTGACTTTC. Combining the CDR3 with reference TRBV28 and TRBJ2-6 gives the whole variable domain DVKVTQSSRYLVKRTGEKVFLECVQDMDHENMFWYRQDPGLGLRLIYFSYDVKMKEKGDIPEGYSVSREKKERFSLILESASTNQTSMYLCASSYDYRGPGGANVLTFGAGSRLTVL.

The CDR3 DNA sequence: TGTGCCAGCAGCCCCAGGTCGGCAGCGGGATCCCACGAGCAGTACTTC. This translates into CASSPRSAAGSHEQYF. V gene TRBV9 combines with J gene TRBJ2-7; 7 bases align to TRBD2. V lost 4 bases, J lost 5 bases, and 15 bases stayed unmatched. CDR3 size: 16 residues. Germline CDR1 reads SGDLS; CDR2 reads YYNGEE. Using reference TRBV9 and TRBJ2-7 for the parts outside the CDR3, the full variable domain is DSGVTQTPKHLITATGQRVTLRCSPRSGDLSVYWYQQSLDQGLQFLIQYYNGEERAKGNILERFSAQQFPDLHSELNLSSLELGDSALYFCASSPRSAAGSHEQYFGPGTRLTVT.

This chain connects TRBV19 to TRBJ1-2; TRBD1 agrees at 11 bases. The germline V gene has CDR1 LNHDA and CDR2 SQIVND (reference sequence). V dropped 0 bases and J dropped 2; count of bases not matched to a gene: 5. This CDR3 has 17 amino acids. CDR3: CASSIDGTGGINYGYTF. In nucleotides, the CDR3 is TGTGCCAGTAGTATAGACGGGACAGGGGGAATCAACTATGGCTACACCTTC.

A single count supports this clone. The V gene is TRBV19, the J gene TRBJ2-1, with TRBD2 matching 7 bases. V lost 5 bases to trimming and J lost 6 bases; unmatched junction nucleotides: 4. Per germline, CDR1 LNHDA and CDR2 SQIVND (reference sequence). The CDR3 has 13 amino acids. The CDR3 sequence: CASSFGGSNEQFF. CDR3 nucleotides: TGTGCCAGTAGTTTCGGCGGGAGCAATGAGCAGTTCTTC.

This clone was detected only once. The rearrangement joins TRBV13 to TRBJ2-5; 11 bases line up with TRBD1. The DNA matches TRBJ2-7 better at its end, which makes the J call doubtful. Germline V CDR1 and CDR2: PRHDT, FYEKMQ (reference sequence). This CDR3 contains 14 residues. The CDR3 DNA is TGTGCCAGCAGCGACCGGGACAGGGGGTACGAGCAGTACTTC. Its translation is CASSDRDRGYEQYF.

The genes are TRBV4-2 and TRBJ2-7; unclear D gene. The CDR3 has 16 amino acids. CDR1 is LGHNA and CDR2 is YNFKEQ in the germline V gene. Trimming stripped 0 bases from V and 3 bases from J, with 15 bases between. The CDR3 nucleotides read TGTGCCAGCAGCCAAGATTCTGTTTCGGGTCACTACGAGCAGTACTTC. The encoded protein is CASSQDSVSGHYEQYF.

This chain connects TRBV6-5 to TRBJ1-2; D is uncertain. The V gene's germline CDR1 is MNHEY and CDR2 SVGAGI. Trimming took 2 bases from V and 4 from J, leaving 8 bases between them. The CDR3 extends over 13 amino acids. Here the CDR3 DNA reads TGTGCCAGCAGTTACGAGCCTCTCTATGGCTACACCTTC. Translated, it gives CASSYEPLYGYTF.

V and J are TRBV19 and TRBJ2-2; 7 positions match TRBD2. The CDR3 runs to 15 residues. Trimming took 2 bases from V and 4 from J; bases not matched to a gene: 4. Per germline, CDR1 LNHDA and CDR2 SQIVND (reference sequence). CDR3 amino acids: CASSITGEGTGELFF. CDR3 DNA sequence: TGTGCCAGTAGTATAACCGGGGAGGGCACCGGGGAGCTGTTTTTT.

The chain recombines TRBV7-2 with TRBJ2-5; the match to TRBD1 covers 7 bases. The CDR3 runs 13 residues. Germline CDR1 is SGHTA and CDR2 is FQGNSA. With 5 bases clipped from V and 2 bases from J, the junction kept 2 bases outside the gene matches. This chain's CDR3 is CASSRDSQETQYF. In DNA, the CDR3 is TGTGCCAGCAGCCGGGACAGTCAAGAGACCCAGTACTTC.

V is TRBV4-3 and J is TRBJ2-1, with 11 positions matching TRBD2. CDR3 length: 17 residues. With V trimmed by 6 bases and J by 6 bases, 13 bases remained unmatched. Germline V gene data show CDR1 as LGHNA and CDR2 as YSLEER. CDR3 amino acids: CASRLFLAGGPGNEQFF. CDR3 nucleotides: TGCGCCAGCAGACTCTTCTTAGCGGGAGGGCCGGGCAATGAGCAGTTCTTC.

This rearrangement joins TRBV6-6 to TRBJ2-7; TRBD2 might be the D (5 bases). This CDR3 comprises 14 residues. The germline gives CDR1 MNHNY, CDR2 SVGAGI (reference sequence). Trimming took off 0 bases at V and 6 bases at J, with 12 bases between the two ends. The CDR3 nucleotides are TGTGCCAGCAGTTACTCGAACTCTGGGAGCGAGCAGTACTTC. It is translated as CASSYSNSGSEQYF.

The J gene is TRBJ2-7, the V gene TRBV27; 8 bases match TRBD1. Germline V lookup: CDR1 MNHEY, CDR2 SMNVEV (reference sequence). V lost 5 bases to trimming and J lost 6 bases; unmatched junction nucleotides: 9. The CDR3 has 14 residues. The CDR3 region has the DNA TGTGCCAGCAGTCGCCTGGGACAGGTCCGCGAGCAGTACTTC. Amino acid sequence: CASSRLGQVREQYF.

This chain connects TRBV5-1 to TRBJ1-3; 9 nucleotides align to TRBD1. Germline V gene sequence: CDR1 SGHRS, CDR2 YFSETQ. With V trimmed by 0 bases and J by 9 bases, 13 bases remained unmatched. The CDR3 loop spans 17 amino acids. CDR3 in amino acids: CASSLEGQGAVRSTIYF. In nucleotides, the CDR3 is TGCGCCAGCAGCTTGGAGGGACAGGGAGCAGTCAGATCCACCATATATTTT.

This CDR3 reads CASSPMGGTRTYEQYF. The CDR3 bases are TGTGCCAGCAGCCCTATGGGTGGGACAAGGACCTACGAGCAGTACTTC. This chain links TRBV5-6 with TRBJ2-7; D possibly corresponds to TRBD1 (6 bases). V shed 4 bases and J shed 2 bases, with 19 bases lying between them. CDR3 size: 16 residues. Germline lookup yields CDR1 SGHDT and CDR2 YYEEEE.

V gene TRBV18 combines with J gene TRBJ2-7; D not certain. Germline V gene data show CDR1 as KGHSH and CDR2 as LQKENI. Trimming cost V 0 bases and J 2 bases, with 8 bases left between them. The CDR3 has 14 amino acids. CDR3 protein: CASSPPAGAYEQYF. In DNA, the CDR3 is TGTGCCAGCTCACCACCAGCAGGCGCCTACGAGCAGTACTTC.

The chain uses TRBV6-5 and TRBJ2-3; 8 nucleotides match TRBD2. The junction had 7 bases not matched to a gene; V was cut back by 7 bases and J by 4 bases. The CDR3 consists of 14 residues. CDR1 and CDR2 from the germline V gene are MNHEY and SVGAGI. Here the CDR3 DNA reads TGTGCCAGCAAAGTTGGTAGCGGGGCAGATACGCAGTATTTT. The encoded protein is CASKVGSGADTQYF.

V gene TRBV5-4 combines with J gene TRBJ1-4; D not resolved. The CDR3 totals 15 residues. V lost 4 bases, J lost 8 bases, and 18 bases lay in between. Per the germline V gene, CDR1 is SGHNT and CDR2 is YYREEE (reference sequence). CDR3 DNA sequence: TGTGCCAGCAGCCTGGCGGGTTTGAGAGGAGAAAAACTGTTTTTT. This gives the protein CASSLAGLRGEKLFF.

This clone was detected many times. The chain joins TRBV6-1 to TRBJ2-1; a weak D match, TRBD2 (6 bases). The germline V gene has CDR1 MNHNS and CDR2 SASEGT. The V and J ends lost 5 bases and 8 bases respectively, with 13 bases between them. CDR3 size: 13 residues. For the CDR3, the DNA is TGTGCCAGCAGTCGAGGGGAGCGGGATGAGCAGTTCTTC. This gives the protein CASSRGERDEQFF.

The J gene is TRBJ2-5, the V gene TRBV29-1; unclear D gene. The J call may not be correct, given that the DNA end is closer to TRBJ2-7. This CDR3 region has 13 residues. Germline V gene sequence: CDR1 SQVTM, CDR2 ANQGSEA. Here the CDR3 reads CSVTPTEKYEQYF. The CDR3 DNA follows: TGCAGCGTTACTCCAACAGAGAAATACGAGCAGTACTTC.

The chain links TRBV5-5 to TRBJ2-4; tentatively, D is TRBD2 (5 bases). Trimming stripped 0 bases from V and 8 bases from J, with 15 bases between. The length of the CDR3 is 15 residues. The germline gives CDR1 SGHKS, CDR2 YYEKEE (reference sequence). In nucleotides, the CDR3 is TGTGCCAGCAGCTTGGAGATTAGGGAGCGGCACATTCAGTACTTC. This codes for CASSLEIRERHIQYF.

The J gene is TRBJ2-1, the V gene TRBV7-3; 9 bases map to TRBD1. CDR1 SGHTA and CDR2 FQGTGA come from the germline V gene. The CDR3 covers 15 residues. V shed 8 bases, J shed 6 bases, and the junction held 11 bases outside the gene matches. CDR3 in DNA: TGTGCCAGCGGAACAGGGGGCACCCAACCCAATGAGCAGTTCTTC. This gives the protein CASGTGGTQPNEQFF.

This chain links TRBV5-1 with TRBJ2-5; TRBD1 agrees at 8 bases. The J call may be incorrect, as the DNA end agrees better with TRBJ2-7. The CDR3 contains 12 residues. The germline gives CDR1 SGHRS, CDR2 YFSETQ. CDR3 coding DNA: TGCGCCAGCAGCACCGACAGGGGCGAGCAGTACTTC. This translates into CASSTDRGEQYF.

The chain employs TRBV19 and TRBJ2-1; no clear D gene. From germline, CDR1 is LNHDA and CDR2 SQIVND (reference sequence). CDR3 size: 12 residues. With 1 base removed from V and 9 bases from J, the gap between germline ends came to 7 bases. CDR3: CASSIGAFEQFF. The DNA of the CDR3 is TGTGCCAGTAGTATAGGGGCGTTTGAGCAGTTCTTC. Looking up the rest from reference TRBV19 and TRBJ2-1 gives the full variable domain: DGGITQSPKYLFRKEGQNVTLSCEQNLNHDAMYWYRQDPGQGLRLIYYSQIVNDFQKGDIAEGYSVSREKKESFPLTVTSAQKNPTAFYLCASSIGAFEQFFGPGTRLTVL.

V gene TRBV5-1 combines with J gene TRBJ2-1, with D uncertain. This CDR3 has 12 amino acids. Looked up from germline, CDR1 is SGHRS and CDR2 is YFSETQ. The V end lost 3 bases, the J end lost 4 bases, and 5 bases lay between the germline ends. The CDR3 DNA reads as TGCGCCAGCAGCTCCCGTTACAATGAGCAGTTCTTC. Translated, it gives CASSSRYNEQFF.

The chain combines TRBV28 with TRBJ1-5, with a weak D call TRBD1 (5 bases). V was trimmed by 4 bases and J by 3 bases, leaving 7 bases between them. The CDR3 spans 13 residues. Germline lookup yields CDR1 MDHEN and CDR2 SYDVKM. CDR3 loop: CASSWGVNQPQHF. The CDR3 DNA is TGTGCCAGCAGTTGGGGGGTCAATCAGCCCCAGCATTTT.

This chain joins TRBV9 and TRBJ2-2; 9 bases are shared with TRBD1. This CDR3 region has 16 residues. Germline V gene sequence: CDR1 SGDLS, CDR2 YYNGEE. The V and J ends lost 0 bases and 4 bases, in that order; junction bases with no gene match: 4. The CDR3 reads CASSVGDRAATGELFF. CDR3 DNA: TGTGCCAGCAGCGTAGGGGACAGGGCTGCCACCGGGGAGCTGTTTTTT.

This clone came up once. Additional DNA sequences in this sample encode the identical CDR3. This chain joins TRBV5-1 and TRBJ2-1; D unresolved. Trimming pared 2 bases from V and 6 bases from J, leaving 6 bases between. CDR1 and CDR2 from the germline V gene are SGHRS and YFSETQ. The CDR3 spans 12 residues. CDR3 amino acids: CASSFPSNEQFF. In DNA, the CDR3 is TGCGCCAGCAGCTTCCCCAGCAATGAGCAGTTCTTC. Drawing the rest from reference TRBV5-1 and TRBJ2-1, the complete variable domain is KAGVTQTPRYLIKTRGQQVTLSCSPISGHRSVSWYQQTPGQGLQFLFEYFSETQRNKGNFPGRFSGRQFSNSRSEMNVSTLELGDSALYLCASSFPSNEQFFGPGTRLTVL.

Only one count was recorded for this clone. The rearrangement uses TRBV11-2 and TRBJ2-7; unclear D gene. V was shortened by 5 bases and J by 5 bases, with 7 bases between the two germline ends. Germline V lookup: CDR1 SGHAT, CDR2 FQNNGV. The CDR3 has 11 amino acids. CDR3 amino acids: CASSRLNEQYF. In DNA form, the CDR3 reads TGTGCCAGCAGCCGTCTTAACGAGCAGTACTTC.

The chain joins TRBV7-2 to TRBJ2-1; D is unclear. Germline CDR1 is SGHTA and CDR2 is FQGNSA. The CDR3 runs to 15 residues. V was cut by 6 bases and J by 0 bases, with 12 bases left in between. The CDR3 region is CASSLGLSSYNEQFF. The CDR3 DNA reads TGTGCCAGCAGTCTCGGGTTGAGCTCCTACAATGAGCAGTTCTTC.